This T cell receptor beta chain was identified in a study of PD-L1 blockade in urothelial cancer. Study as a whole: A median blood sample held about 140,000 T cells and 80,000 or so unique TCRs.

The CDR3 sequence is 15 residues long. J gave up 6 bases and V 4 bases, and 11 bases lay outside the gene matches. Germline V CDR1 and CDR2: LNHDA, SQIVND (reference sequence). Findings and caveats of the study: Stronger expansion of tumor-associated clones in blood at 3 weeks distinguished durable-benefit patients.

The assay was immunoSEQ multiplex PCR, and TCRdb's table has in-frame clones only and misses some. The sample lists 70,000 or so clones, around 80% occurring once. Every patient provided from 1 to 8 samples, collected pretreatment and on-treatment. With respect to this clone: Its matching antigen is unknown.

This sequence was found in a man aged 70 or older with urothelial cancer. V is TRBV19 and J is TRBJ1-2; 7 bases line up with TRBD1. Sequenced here: PBMCs, sampled around atezolizumab (anti-PD-L1) treatment. CDR3 sequence: CASSKQTGRSHGYTF. CDR3 coding DNA: TGTGCCAGTAGTAAGCAGACAGGGAGAAGTCATGGCTACACCTTC.